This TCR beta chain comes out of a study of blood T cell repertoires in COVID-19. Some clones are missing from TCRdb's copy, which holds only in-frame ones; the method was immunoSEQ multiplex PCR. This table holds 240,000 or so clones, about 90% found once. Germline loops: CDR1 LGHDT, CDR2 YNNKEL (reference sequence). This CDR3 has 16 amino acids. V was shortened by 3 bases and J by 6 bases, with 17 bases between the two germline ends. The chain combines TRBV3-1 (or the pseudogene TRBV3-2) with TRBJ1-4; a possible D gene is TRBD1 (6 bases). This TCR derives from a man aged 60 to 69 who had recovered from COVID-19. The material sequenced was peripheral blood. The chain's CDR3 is CASSHRRTVAHEKLFF. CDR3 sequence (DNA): TGTGCCAGCAGCCATAGGAGGACAGTTGCACATGAAAAACTGTTTTTT.